The subject of this entry is one TCR beta chain. The antigen remains undetermined. The entry originates in a study of blood T cells in healthy people across ages. With a J-beta primer mix and a sample-barcoded 5' primer, a second PCR ran about 7 to 11 cycles. MiXCR was run by TCRdb on the 5' RACE reads, yielding one entry per CDR3 protein. The repertoire has around 750,000 distinct CDR3 sequences, roughly 50% of them found once; the top ten carry roughly 37%. V was pared by 11 bases and J by 3 bases, with 20 bases between. The CDR3 has 14 amino acids. Germline lookup yields CDR1 MNHNS and CDR2 SASEGT. The study, taken as a whole, reports: PBMCs that were unsorted prevented a conclusive naive versus antigen-experienced comparison. Per million T cells, TCR beta diversity dropped roughly linearly as age increased.

Healthy Russian Caucasian donors spanned ages roughly 6 to 100 years. Peripheral blood samples of 9 to 10 milliliters were drawn from each donor. The sequence derives from a man older than 75 in good health. The sample was blood. The chain is built from TRBV6-1 and TRBJ2-7; D is unclear. In nucleotides, the CDR3 is TGTGCCGTCCTACAAGGCGCTCCGGACTACGAGCAGTACTTC. Translated, it gives CAVLQGAPDYEQYF.